These 25 T cell receptor beta chains came from one sample sequenced in a study of shared clonotypes between healthy human individuals. The table came from immunoSEQ multiplex PCR; TCRdb's copy has only in-frame clones and leaves some out. Found here are about 700,000 clones, approximately 90% of them singletons; the top ten hold 24%. The naive CD8 population came from CD45RO-negative cells selected for CCR7, without terminally differentiated effector memory CD45RA+ cells. What was sequenced was naive CD8+ T cells sorted from blood. The receptors come from a man between 25 and 39 years old in good health.

The V gene is TRBV7-9, the J gene TRBJ1-2; 9 bases match TRBD1. The CDR3 runs to 15 residues. V was pared by 5 bases and J by 8 bases, with 12 bases of the junction left unmatched. CDR1 and CDR2 from the germline V gene are SEHNR and FQNEAQ (reference sequence). In nucleotides, the CDR3 is TGTGCCAGCAGCCCCCGAGACAGGGGGTTGGACGGCTACACCTTC. Its translation: CASSPRDRGLDGYTF. Full variable domain (remainder filled in from reference TRBV7-9 and TRBJ1-2): DTGVSQNPRHKITKRGQNVTFRCDPISEHNRLYWYRQTLGQGPEFLTYFQNEAQLEKSRLLSDRFSAERPKGSFSTLEIQRTEQGDSAMYLCASSPRDRGLDGYTFGSGTRLTVV.

V gene TRBV5-1 combines with J gene TRBJ1-5, with D perhaps TRBD1 (5 bases). The CDR3 sequence is 21 residues long. Trimming stripped 0 bases from V and 3 bases from J, with 28 bases between. In germline, CDR1 is SGHRS, CDR2 YFSETQ. In nucleotides, the CDR3 is TGCGCCAGCAGCTTGGAGCCCCAGGGTTCCACAGAGCTACTTTACAATCAGCCCCAGCATTTT. Protein sequence: CASSLEPQGSTELLYNQPQHF. Based on the CDR3 plus reference TRBV5-1 and TRBJ1-5, the full variable domain is KAGVTQTPRYLIKTRGQQVTLSCSPISGHRSVSWYQQTPGQGLQFLFEYFSETQRNKGNFPGRFSGRQFSNSRSEMNVSTLELGDSALYLCASSLEPQGSTELLYNQPQHFGDGTRLSIL.

The chain is built from TRBV21-1 and TRBJ2-7; TRBD1, the table's D call, lacks a check against the DNA. TRBV21-1 is a documented pseudogene. This CDR3 region has 16 residues. The CDR3 loop reads CASSKFPGTGIHEQYF. The CDR3 coding sequence is TGTGCCAGCAGCAAATTCCCCGGGACAGGGATCCACGAGCAGTACTTC.

The CDR3 nucleotides read TGTGCCAGCAGCGGAGGGGTCGGGGGGGTAACGAATGATGAAAAACTGTTTTTT. Protein product: CASSGGVGGVTNDEKLFF. The V gene is TRBV7-8, the J gene TRBJ1-4; TRBD1 is a possible D gene (5 bases). There are 18 residues in the CDR3. CDR1 is SGHVS and CDR2 is FQNEAQ in the germline V gene. V shed 5 bases and J shed 6 bases, with 25 bases lying between them.

The rearrangement uses TRBV29-1 and TRBJ2-5, with TRBD2 matching over 13 bases. The DNA end lines up better with TRBJ2-7; the J call may be wrong. Germline assignment: CDR1 SQVTM and CDR2 ANQGSEA. This CDR3 is 14 amino acids long. CDR3 residues: CSVEGLAGSYEQYF. The CDR3 DNA is TGCAGCGTTGAGGGACTAGCGGGGAGCTACGAGCAGTACTTC.

The V call is TRBV2, the J call TRBJ1-5, with unresolved D. The germline V and J ends were trimmed by 2 bases and 4 bases, with 12 bases remaining between them. The CDR3 is 15 residues long. Germline V gene lookup returns CDR1 SNHLY and CDR2 FYNNEI. The CDR3 protein is CASSETVRLNQPQHF. The CDR3 nucleotides are TGTGCCAGCAGTGAAACTGTCAGACTAAATCAGCCCCAGCATTTT.

The chain has TRBV9 and TRBJ2-5, with a possible D match to TRBD1 (6 bases). The CDR3 length is 14 residues. Trimming cost V 3 bases and J 5 bases, with 14 bases left between them. CDR1 is SGDLS and CDR2 is YYNGEE in the germline V gene. The CDR3 is CASSASTGFETQYF. The CDR3 region has the DNA TGTGCCAGCAGCGCCTCGACAGGTTTTGAGACCCAGTACTTC.

V is TRBV9 and J is TRBJ1-1; 11 nucleotides align to TRBD1. Germline V gives CDR1 SGDLS, CDR2 YYNGEE. This CDR3 is 14 amino acids long. The ends lost 2 bases at V and 4 bases at J; junction bases unmatched: 1. CDR3 protein: CASSVGQGATEAFF. CDR3 DNA: TGTGCCAGCAGCGTTGGACAGGGGGCCACTGAAGCTTTCTTT.

This chain joins TRBV11-2 and TRBJ2-1; 10 bases match TRBD1. J gave up 2 bases and V 5 bases, and 3 bases lay outside the gene matches. The CDR3 contains 15 residues. The germline V gene has CDR1 SGHAT and CDR2 FQNNGV. The CDR3: CASSRGQGAYNEQFF. DNA for the CDR3: TGTGCCAGCAGCCGAGGACAGGGGGCCTACAATGAGCAGTTCTTC.

This chain connects TRBV19 to TRBJ2-1, with D possibly TRBD1 on 5 matching bases. V lost 2 bases, J lost 0 bases, and 8 bases lay in between. The CDR3 runs to 15 residues. The germline V gene has CDR1 LNHDA and CDR2 SQIVND (reference sequence). CDR3 nucleotide sequence: TGTGCCAGTAGTATATCGACAGCCTCCTACAATGAGCAGTTCTTC. Its translation: CASSISTASYNEQFF.

This chain joins TRBV2 and TRBJ1-5; TRBD1 aligns across 7 bases. Trimming removed 10 bases from V and 4 bases from J; junction bases left unmatched: 4. This CDR3 contains 12 residues. In germline, CDR1 is SNHLY, CDR2 FYNNEI. CDR3 in DNA: TGTGCCACTTCGACAGGGAATCAGCCCCAGCATTTT. Translating gives CATSTGNQPQHF.

V usage is TRBV7-6 and J usage is TRBJ2-7; TRBD1 might be the D (6 bases). The CDR3 loop spans 16 amino acids. CDR1 is SGHVS, CDR2 FNYEAQ, per germline. V was clipped by 2 bases and J by 5 bases, with 19 bases between them. CDR3 sequence: CASSLSLGTSANEQYF. The CDR3, as DNA: TGTGCCAGCAGCTTAAGCCTTGGGACATCCGCGAACGAGCAGTACTTC.

The chain combines TRBV27 with TRBJ1-1; unclear D gene. V lost 6 bases and J lost 3, with 8 bases in between. The CDR3 has 12 residues. Germline V gene sequence: CDR1 MNHEY, CDR2 SMNVEV (reference sequence). CDR3 in amino acids: CASSLGDTEAFF. The CDR3 nucleotides are TGTGCCAGCAGCCTTGGTGACACTGAAGCTTTCTTT.

V and J are TRBV7-8 and TRBJ2-1; possibly TRBD2 for D (7 bases). Germline assignment: CDR1 SGHVS and CDR2 FQNEAQ. This CDR3 region has 17 residues. The V end lost 5 bases, the J end lost 0 bases, and 17 bases lay between the germline ends. The CDR3 loop is CASSPRGGASSYNEQFF. As DNA, the CDR3 is TGTGCCAGCAGCCCGAGGGGGGGGGCGAGCTCCTACAATGAGCAGTTCTTC. Looking up the rest from reference TRBV7-8 and TRBJ2-1 gives the full variable domain: GAGVSQSPRYKVAKRGQDVALRCDPISGHVSLFWYQQALGQGPEFLTYFQNEAQLDKSGLPSDRFFAERPEGSVSTLKIQRTQQEDSAVYLCASSPRGGASSYNEQFFGPGTRLTVL.

The chain links TRBV14 to TRBJ2-7; D is unresolved. CDR1 and CDR2 (germline): SGHDN, FVKESK. The CDR3 is 14 residues long. The germline V and J ends were trimmed by 4 bases and 2 bases, with 12 bases remaining between them. CDR3 in DNA: TGTGCCAGCAGCCCTTCCCCCAGTACCTACGAGCAGTACTTC. This sequence encodes CASSPSPSTYEQYF.

This clone has a handful of counts. The chain joins TRBV19 to TRBJ1-1; D ambiguous. The CDR3 consists of 14 residues. V gave up 1 base and J gave up 0 bases, with 6 bases separating them. From germline, CDR1 is LNHDA and CDR2 SQIVND (reference sequence). The CDR3 region is CASSIVAMNTEAFF. CDR3 coding DNA: TGTGCCAGTAGTATAGTCGCGATGAACACTGAAGCTTTCTTT.

This clone appeared once. This chain links TRBV6-1 with TRBJ2-7; no firm D call. With 1 base removed from V and 2 bases from J, the gap between germline ends came to 18 bases. Germline CDR1 is MNHNS and CDR2 is SASEGT. This CDR3 contains 17 residues. The CDR3 DNA reads TGTGCCAGCAGTGAAGAGCCCCCGGACCGTGAAACCTACGAGCAGTACTTC. It specifies CASSEEPPDRETYEQYF.

The chain uses TRBV27 and TRBJ2-7; D might be TRBD1 or TRBD2, each matching 5 bases. The CDR3 runs 11 residues. Trimming took off 6 bases at V and 9 bases at J, with 12 bases between the two ends. CDR1 and CDR2 from the germline V gene are MNHEY and SMNVEV (reference sequence). The CDR3 sequence is CASRGPGGQYF. The DNA for the CDR3 is TGTGCCAGCAGGGGACCGGGCGGGCAGTACTTC.

This chain joins TRBV7-6 and TRBJ2-3, with D unresolved. Germline-derived CDR1 and CDR2 are SGHVS and FNYEAQ. The ends were cut back, 0 bases at V and 0 bases at J, with 10 bases in the middle. This CDR3 contains 16 residues. CDR3 sequence reads: CASSLARASSTDTQYF. The CDR3 DNA sequence: TGTGCCAGCAGCTTAGCACGGGCATCTAGCACAGATACGCAGTATTTT.

As to this clone: This CDR3 is also generated by other DNA sequences in the sample. The chain recombines TRBV6-5 with TRBJ1-1, with no clear D. The CDR3 covers 13 residues. V gave up 2 bases and J gave up 4 bases, with 8 bases separating them. CDR1 MNHEY and CDR2 SVGAGI come from the germline V gene. The DNA for the CDR3 is TGTGCCAGCAGTTACGGGGTTGGCACTGAAGCTTTCTTT. This translates into CASSYGVGTEAFF.

CDR3 nucleotides: TGTGCCAGCAGCCAAGACTCCGGGACAGGGTCTTCACTAGCGGGTTCGTCCTACGAGCAGTACTTC. It translates to CASSQDSGTGSSLAGSSYEQYF. This chain connects TRBV14 to TRBJ2-7; the D call may be TRBD1 or TRBD2 (9 bases each). V lost 0 bases to trimming and J lost 1 base, with 31 bases between them. The germline CDR1 and CDR2 sequences are SGHDN and FVKESK. This CDR3 region has 22 residues.

The genes are TRBV27 and TRBJ2-2, with D perhaps TRBD2 (5 bases). Trimming pared 6 bases from V and 9 bases from J, leaving 20 bases between. The CDR3 sequence is 15 residues long. Germline CDR1 and CDR2: MNHEY and SMNVEV (reference sequence). The DNA for the CDR3 is TGTGCCAGCAGCTACGGGAATGAAATTGGACGGGAGCTGTTTTTT. Translation: CASSYGNEIGRELFF.

This clone was observed a single time. The chain couples TRBV11-2 to TRBJ2-5; D possibly corresponds to TRBD2 (5 bases). Trimming pared 5 bases from V and 2 bases from J, leaving 9 bases between. The CDR3 runs 13 residues. CDR1 SGHAT and CDR2 FQNNGV come from the germline V gene. CDR3 protein: CASSRSGQETQYF. Written as DNA, the CDR3 is TGTGCCAGCAGCCGCAGCGGTCAAGAGACCCAGTACTTC.

The genes are TRBV4-1 and TRBJ1-4; D uncertain. The CDR3 runs to 17 residues. The V gene lost 6 bases and the J gene lost 0 bases, with 17 bases spanning the gap. Germline assignment: CDR1 MGHRA and CDR2 YSYEKL. The CDR3 region has the DNA TGCGCCAGCAGTCCTCGTTTATTCTTTGCAACTAATGAAAAACTGTTTTTT. Its protein is CASSPRLFFATNEKLFF.

The rearrangement links TRBV2 to TRBJ2-7; tentative D call: TRBD1 (6 bases). V was cut by 6 bases and J by 1 base, with 19 bases left in between. This CDR3 has 16 amino acids. Germline-derived CDR1 and CDR2 are SNHLY and FYNNEI. The CDR3 DNA follows: TGTGCCAGCAGCGCAACAGGGATGAGTGGGTCCTACGAGCAGTACTTC. Encoded protein: CASSATGMSGSYEQYF.